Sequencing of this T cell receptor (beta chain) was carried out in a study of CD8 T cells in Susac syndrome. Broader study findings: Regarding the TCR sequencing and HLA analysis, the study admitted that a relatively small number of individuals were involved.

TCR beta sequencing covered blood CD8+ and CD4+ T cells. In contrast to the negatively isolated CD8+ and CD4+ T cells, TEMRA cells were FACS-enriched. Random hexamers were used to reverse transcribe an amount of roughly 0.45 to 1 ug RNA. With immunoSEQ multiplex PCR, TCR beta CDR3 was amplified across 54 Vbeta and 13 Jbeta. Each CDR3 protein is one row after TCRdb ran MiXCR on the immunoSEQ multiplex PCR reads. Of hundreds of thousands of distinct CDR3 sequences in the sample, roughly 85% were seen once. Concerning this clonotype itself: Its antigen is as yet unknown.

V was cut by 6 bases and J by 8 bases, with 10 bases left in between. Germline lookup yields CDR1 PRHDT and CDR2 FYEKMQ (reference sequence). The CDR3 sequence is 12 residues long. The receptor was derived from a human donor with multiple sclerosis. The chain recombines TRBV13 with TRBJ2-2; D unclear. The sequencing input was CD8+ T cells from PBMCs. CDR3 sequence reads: CASSGLTGELFF. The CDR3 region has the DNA TGTGCCAGCAGTGGTTTGACAGGGGAGCTGTTTTTT.